This T cell receptor (beta chain) is drawn from a study of cytomegalovirus exposure and HLA in healthy donors. 60 Vbeta and 13 Jbeta primers were used in PCR. Original methodology: It was a later analysis that counted about 80 million unique TCR beta chains, of which some 9.9 million were shared. TCRdb keeps only in-frame clones here, not all; method: immunoSEQ multiplex PCR. V, J and clone size were drawn from that table, and D and trimming were deduced from the DNA. The table includes under 65,000 clones, roughly 80% detected once. The germline CDR1 and CDR2 sequences are SQVTM and ANQGSEA. The CDR3 has 15 amino acids. V was trimmed by 7 bases and J by 4 bases, leaving 22 bases between them. General study points: In a later analysis, a missense DCLRE1C variant was linked to TCR beta V- and J-gene trimming. Researchers catalogued roughly 150 TCR beta chains as cytomegalovirus-associated.

In its sample, this clone was seen once. Its antigen is as yet unknown. The receptor's source is a man aged 30 to 39 in good health and CMV-seropositive. Sequenced input: PBMCs. The gene calls are TRBV29-1 and TRBJ1-2, with a possible D match to TRBD1 (5 bases). The CDR3 DNA sequence: TGCAGCGGTGGAACCCGGGTGGGGGGAGGCTATGGCTACACCTTC. Amino acid sequence: CSGGTRVGGGYGYTF.